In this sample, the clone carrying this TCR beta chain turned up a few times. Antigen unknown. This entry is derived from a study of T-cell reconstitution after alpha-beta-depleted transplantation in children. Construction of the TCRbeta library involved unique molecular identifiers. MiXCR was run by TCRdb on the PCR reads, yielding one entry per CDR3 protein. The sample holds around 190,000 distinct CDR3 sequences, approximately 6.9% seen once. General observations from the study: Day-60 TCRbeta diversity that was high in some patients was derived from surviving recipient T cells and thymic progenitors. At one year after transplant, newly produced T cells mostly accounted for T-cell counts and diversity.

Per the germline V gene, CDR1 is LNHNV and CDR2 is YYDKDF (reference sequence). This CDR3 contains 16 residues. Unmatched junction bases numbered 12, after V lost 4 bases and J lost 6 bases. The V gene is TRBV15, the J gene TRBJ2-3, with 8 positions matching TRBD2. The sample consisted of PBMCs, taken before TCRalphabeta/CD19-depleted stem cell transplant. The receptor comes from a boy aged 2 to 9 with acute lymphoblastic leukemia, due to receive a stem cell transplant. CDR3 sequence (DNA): TGTGCCACCAGCAACCCTCCGGGGGGGAGGAGGGATACGCAGTATTTT. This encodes CATSNPPGGRRDTQYF. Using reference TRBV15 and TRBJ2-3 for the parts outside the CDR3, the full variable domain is DAMVIQNPRYQVTQFGKPVTLSCSQTLNHNVMYWYQQKSSQAPKLLFHYYDKDFNNEADTPDNFQSRRPNTSFCFLDIRSPGLGDTAMYLCATSNPPGGRRDTQYFGPGTRLTVL.